The 25 T cell receptor beta chains presented below share a single source sample, sequenced in a study of chemoradiotherapy in HPV16-positive cancers (dated by TCRdb to the early 2020s). Library method: the immunoSEQ multiplex PCR assay. Drawn from immuneACCESS, this table holds only the in-frame rearrangements with V and J called that TCRdb kept. Clones are partly lost; checked studies trace under half to an unresolved V gene and leave the rest unexplained. The sample contains 10,000 to 15,000 clones, just under 80% of them found a single time. The ten largest account for approximately 2.4% of the sample. Sampling was performed from a patient who underwent chemoradiotherapy. The receptors derive from a human donor with HPV-associated anogenital cancer.

The chain has TRBV2 and TRBJ1-5; D not certain. This CDR3 spans 15 amino acids. Germline-derived CDR1 and CDR2 are SNHLY and FYNNEI. The ends were cut back, 4 bases at V and 4 bases at J, with 14 bases in the middle. CDR3 coding DNA: TGTGCCAGCAGTGGAGACCCCCCTTGGAATCAGCCCCAGCATTTT. This sequence encodes CASSGDPPWNQPQHF.

CDR3 bases: TGTGCCTGGAGTGAACGGGACAGGGAGTTCTTC. This codes for CAWSERDREFF. V gene TRBV30 combines with J gene TRBJ2-1, with 9 nucleotides matching TRBD1. The CDR3 length is 11 residues. The V gene's germline CDR1 is GTSNPN and CDR2 SVGIG (reference sequence). With V trimmed by 1 base and J by 14 bases, 3 bases remained unmatched.

This clone came up a few times. This rearrangement joins TRBV9 to TRBJ1-4; 10 bases align to TRBD1. V lost 4 bases and J lost 6; bases outside the gene matches: 6. This CDR3 contains 15 residues. Looked up from germline, CDR1 is SGDLS and CDR2 is YYNGEE. CDR3 nucleotide sequence: TGTGCCAGCAGCCGATCCGGGACAGGGGATGAAAAACTGTTTTTT. It encodes CASSRSGTGDEKLFF.

J is TRBJ1-1 and V is TRBV19; 8 bases are a match to TRBD1. J lost 0 bases, V lost 3 bases, and 6 bases had no gene match. This CDR3 has 16 residues. Germline V gene data show CDR1 as LNHDA and CDR2 as SQIVND (reference sequence). CDR3 DNA: TGTGCCAGTAGTATTGGACAGGGCCCCATGAACACTGAAGCTTTCTTT. Its translation is CASSIGQGPMNTEAFF.

The gene calls are TRBV4-3 and TRBJ1-2, with 8 bases lining up with TRBD1. This CDR3 contains 14 residues. The V gene end was trimmed by 1 base and the J gene end by 7 bases; junction bases not matched to a gene: 5. The V gene's germline CDR1 is LGHNA and CDR2 YSLEER. The chain's CDR3 is CASSQVPTGGGYTF. DNA for the CDR3: TGCGCCAGCAGCCAAGTCCCTACAGGGGGTGGCTACACCTTC.

The chain has TRBV7-9 and TRBJ2-1; D might be TRBD1 or TRBD2, each matching 5 bases. This CDR3 has 14 residues. Germline V gene data show CDR1 as SEHNR and CDR2 as FQNEAQ (reference sequence). V shed 5 bases and J shed 8 bases, with 16 bases lying between them. CDR3 coding DNA: TGTGCCAGCAGCGCCGGGACCACCTCCTATGAGCAGTTCTTC. Translation gives CASSAGTTSYEQFF.

This clone showed up just once. The chain is built from TRBV5-5 and TRBJ2-1; no reliable D call. CDR1 is SGHKS, CDR2 YYEKEE, per germline (reference sequence). V dropped 0 bases and J dropped 2 bases, with 6 bases sitting between them. The CDR3 covers 14 residues. CDR3 protein: CASSLAVPYNEQFF. As DNA, the CDR3 is TGTGCCAGCAGCTTGGCCGTACCCTACAATGAGCAGTTCTTC.

This clone was found once. The rearrangement uses TRBV9 and TRBJ1-3, with D possibly being TRBD1 (6 bases). There are 15 residues in the CDR3. V was cut by 7 bases and J by 0 bases, with 14 bases left in between. The germline CDR1 and CDR2 sequences are SGDLS and YYNGEE. The CDR3 nucleotides are TGTGCCAGCTCCCCGGGGACACACTCTGGAAACACCATATATTTT. This encodes CASSPGTHSGNTIYF.

A single count supports this clone. CDR3: CASSPRQGLGAKNIQYF. Written as DNA, the CDR3 is TGTGCCAGCAGCCCGAGGCAGGGGTTGGGGGCCAAAAACATTCAGTACTTC. The rearrangement uses TRBV5-4 and TRBJ2-4; possibly TRBD1 for D (6 bases). This CDR3 region has 17 residues. Germline CDR1 is SGHNT and CDR2 is YYREEE (reference sequence). V dropped 4 bases and J dropped 1 base, with 18 bases sitting between them.

The chain has TRBV6-5 and TRBJ1-2, with D unclear. CDR3 size: 13 residues. Germline V lookup: CDR1 MNHEY, CDR2 SVGAGI. Deletions cut 7 bases from V and 4 bases from J, with 13 bases between. The CDR3 sequence: CASIPRGGYGYTF. In DNA form, the CDR3 reads TGTGCCAGCATTCCCCGAGGAGGCTATGGCTACACCTTC.

Details on this clone: Other nucleotide sequences in the sample specify the same CDR3. The V and J genes are TRBV19 and TRBJ1-2; D gene unclear. The V gene lost 5 bases and the J gene lost 8 bases, with 9 bases spanning the gap. CDR1 and CDR2 (germline): LNHDA, SQIVND (reference sequence). This CDR3 is built from 11 residues. The CDR3 DNA sequence: TGTGCCAGTAGTGCAGTCTACGGCTACACCTTC. Translating gives CASSAVYGYTF.

The rearrangement uses TRBV20-1 and TRBJ2-4; D call uncertain. Per the germline V gene, CDR1 is DFQATT and CDR2 is SNEGSKA (reference sequence). The CDR3 consists of 10 residues. Trimming took 8 bases from V and 1 from J, leaving 3 bases between them. The CDR3 region is CSHAKNIQYF. Written as DNA, the CDR3 is TGCAGTCACGCCAAAAACATTCAGTACTTC.

V and J are TRBV13 and TRBJ1-1, with D unresolved. Germline lookup yields CDR1 PRHDT and CDR2 FYEKMQ (reference sequence). This CDR3 region has 13 residues. Trimming left V 2 bases short and J 5 bases short, with 9 bases between. The CDR3 loop is CASSLMGRTEAFF. For the CDR3, the DNA is TGTGCCAGCAGCTTAATGGGGAGGACTGAAGCTTTCTTT. Combining the CDR3 with reference TRBV13 and TRBJ1-1 gives the whole variable domain AAGVIQSPRHLIKEKRETATLKCYPIPRHDTVYWYQQGPGQDPQFLISFYEKMQSDKGSIPDRFSAQQFSDYHSELNMSSLELGDSALYFCASSLMGRTEAFFGQGTRLTVV.

V usage is TRBV4-1 and J usage is TRBJ2-7; D call uncertain. The CDR3 spans 17 residues. Looked up from germline, CDR1 is MGHRA and CDR2 is YSYEKL. V was cut by 1 base and J by 3 bases, with 19 bases left in between. The CDR3 is CASSQGIKVAGFYEQYF. In DNA form, the CDR3 reads TGCGCCAGCAGCCAAGGAATCAAGGTAGCTGGTTTCTACGAGCAGTACTTC.

The chain joins TRBV25-1 to TRBJ1-4; tentative D call: TRBD1 (5 bases). Germline-derived CDR1 and CDR2 are MGHDK and SYGVNS. The V end lost 4 bases, the J end lost 8 bases, and 14 bases lay between the germline ends. The length of the CDR3 is 14 residues. The CDR3 spells CASSGGREWEKLFF. The CDR3 DNA reads TGTGCCAGCAGTGGGGGCAGGGAGTGGGAAAAACTGTTTTTT.

This rearrangement joins TRBV19 to TRBJ2-7, with D possibly being TRBD1 (6 bases). Between the trimmed V and J ends, which lost 6 bases and 5 bases, there was a span of 8 bases. Germline CDR1 reads LNHDA; CDR2 reads SQIVND (reference sequence). CDR3 size: 11 residues. CDR3 nucleotide sequence: TGTGCCAGTAGGTCAGGGGACGAGCAGTACTTC. Translating gives CASRSGDEQYF. Drawing the rest from reference TRBV19 and TRBJ2-7, the complete variable domain is DGGITQSPKYLFRKEGQNVTLSCEQNLNHDAMYWYRQDPGQGLRLIYYSQIVNDFQKGDIAEGYSVSREKKESFPLTVTSAQKNPTAFYLCASRSGDEQYFGPGTRLTVT.

This clone came up once. V usage is TRBV11-1 and J usage is TRBJ1-1, with D tentatively TRBD1 (5 bases). V shed 5 bases and J shed 6 bases, with 19 bases lying between them. The CDR3 is 15 residues long. Germline lookup yields CDR1 SGHAT and CDR2 FQDESV (reference sequence). CDR3 DNA: TGTGCCAGCAGCGTAACGGGACGGGCTAGCGCTGAAGCTTTCTTT. It translates to CASSVTGRASAEAFF.

This chain uses TRBV7-2 with TRBJ1-2; a weak D match, TRBD1 (5 bases). Germline-derived CDR1 and CDR2 are SGHTA and FQGNSA. V was clipped by 0 bases and J by 6 bases, with 14 bases between them. CDR3 size: 15 residues. The CDR3 nucleotides read TGTGCCAGCAGCTTAGCCGGTCTACGGGGGGATGGCTACACCTTC. It codes for CASSLAGLRGDGYTF.

The chain links TRBV7-9 to TRBJ2-3; perhaps TRBD2 as D (5 bases). Germline V lookup: CDR1 SEHNR, CDR2 FQNEAQ (reference sequence). With 11 bases removed from V and 2 bases from J, the gap between germline ends came to 17 bases. This CDR3 is built from 14 residues. This chain's CDR3 is CAARGPHSTDTQYF. In DNA, the CDR3 is TGTGCCGCCCGGGGTCCCCATTCCACAGATACGCAGTATTTT. The full variable domain, its missing parts supplied by reference TRBV7-9 and TRBJ2-3, is DTGVSQNPRHKITKRGQNVTFRCDPISEHNRLYWYRQTLGQGPEFLTYFQNEAQLEKSRLLSDRFSAERPKGSFSTLEIQRTEQGDSAMYLCAARGPHSTDTQYFGPGTRLTVL.

This clone was seen only once. The chain has TRBV21-1 and TRBJ2-4; the table assigns TRBD2, which was not confirmed against the DNA. TRBV21-1 is noted as a pseudogene. CDR3 length: 13 amino acids. The CDR3 DNA reads as TGTGCCAGCGCCCGGGAGGGGGTAATCATTCAGTACTTC. Translation gives CASAREGVIIQYF.

This clone was observed a few times. This chain joins TRBV29-1 and TRBJ2-7; D remains unclear. With 7 bases removed from V and 3 bases from J, the gap between germline ends came to 13 bases. The CDR3 has 12 amino acids. In germline, CDR1 is SQVTM, CDR2 ANQGSEA. The CDR3 protein is CSARMFGYEQYF. The DNA for the CDR3 is TGCAGCGCTAGAATGTTTGGCTACGAGCAGTACTTC.

The rearrangement links TRBV4-2 to TRBJ2-7; TRBD2 matches 13 bases. V dropped 0 bases and J dropped 0; count of bases not matched to a gene: 17. CDR3 length equals 22 residues. The germline gives CDR1 LGHNA, CDR2 YNFKEQ. The CDR3 DNA reads TGTGCCAGCAGCCAAGATGGGGTCGGGGGACTAGCGGGGTCCCGGAGCTCCTACGAGCAGTACTTC. It codes for CASSQDGVGGLAGSRSSYEQYF.

The genes are TRBV4-2 and TRBJ1-4, with 9 bases aligning to TRBD1. V shed 1 base, J shed 7 bases, and the junction held 7 bases outside the gene matches. Germline CDR1 is LGHNA and CDR2 is YNFKEQ. This CDR3 comprises 16 residues. The DNA of the CDR3 is TGTGCCAGCAGCCAAGCCTCGGGACAGGGTTTTGAAAAACTGTTTTTT. It is translated as CASSQASGQGFEKLFF.

This chain's CDR3 is CASSVGGRGPTEAFF. The DNA for the CDR3 is TGTGCCAGCAGCGTAGGTGGCAGGGGGCCCACTGAAGCTTTCTTT. This rearrangement joins TRBV9 to TRBJ1-1; TRBD1 matches 8 bases. V trimming: 0 bases; J trimming: 4 bases; junction bases outside the gene matches: 5. This CDR3 spans 15 amino acids. Germline assignment: CDR1 SGDLS and CDR2 YYNGEE.

The rearrangement uses TRBV7-3 and TRBJ2-1; D unresolved. The V end lost 2 bases, the J end lost 0 bases, and 8 bases lay between the germline ends. Germline V gene sequence: CDR1 SGHTA, CDR2 FQGTGA. The CDR3 is made up of 15 amino acids. The CDR3 nucleotides are TGTGCCAGCAGCTTAGGACCGGTCTCCTACAATGAGCAGTTCTTC. It specifies CASSLGPVSYNEQFF.